What follows are 20 T cell receptor beta chains derived from one specimen sequenced in a study of T-cell reconstitution after alpha-beta-depleted transplantation in children. The library targeted TCRbeta and was prepared with unique molecular identifiers. One entry per CDR3 protein results from TCRdb running MiXCR on the PCR reads. Of around 580,000 distinct CDR3 sequences in the sample, around 27% were seen once. This specimen consisted of PBMCs, obtained before TCRalphabeta/CD19-depleted stem cell transplant. Source of these receptors: a boy under two years old with Wiskott-Aldrich syndrome, due to receive a stem cell transplant.

This chain joins TRBV28 and TRBJ1-2; no clear D gene. Between the trimmed V and J ends, which lost 7 bases and 0 bases, there was a span of 12 bases. Germline values: CDR1 MDHEN, CDR2 SYDVKM. The CDR3 covers 14 residues. The CDR3 nucleotides are TGTGCCAGCACATCCCTCCGGCCTAACTATGGCTACACCTTC. Amino acids: CASTSLRPNYGYTF.

The chain is built from TRBV4-1 and TRBJ1-1, with TRBD1 as a possible D gene (5 bases). The CDR3 spans 14 residues. Germline V CDR1 and CDR2: MGHRA, YSYEKL. Trimming left V 7 bases short and J 6 bases short, with 18 bases between. The CDR3 reads CASTRGKGLAEAFF. CDR3 DNA: TGCGCCAGCACAAGAGGGAAGGGGCTCGCTGAAGCTTTCTTT.

The table lists this clonotype with a few counts. The chain is built from TRBV20-1 and TRBJ1-3; possibly TRBD1 for D (5 bases). The CDR3 spans 13 residues. The V gene lost 4 bases and the J gene lost 5 bases, with 12 bases spanning the gap. Germline V gene sequence: CDR1 DFQATT, CDR2 SNEGSKA (reference sequence). The CDR3 nucleotides read TGCAGTGCTAAGATCGGGGCAAGAAACACCATATATTTT. Its protein is CSAKIGARNTIYF.

The chain combines TRBV5-1 with TRBJ2-1; the match to TRBD2 covers 11 bases. This CDR3 comprises 17 residues. Germline lookup yields CDR1 SGHRS and CDR2 YFSETQ. With 0 bases clipped from V and 8 bases from J, the junction kept 10 bases outside the gene matches. CDR3 DNA: TGCGCCAGCAGCTTGGAACGGGGTAGCGGGAGGGCCGATGAGCAGTTCTTC. This codes for CASSLERGSGRADEQFF.

V usage is TRBV28 and J usage is TRBJ1-5, with D perhaps matching TRBD1 (5 bases). The CDR3 runs to 15 residues. Germline lookup yields CDR1 MDHEN and CDR2 SYDVKM. Trimming removed 3 bases from V and 6 bases from J, with 15 bases in between. The CDR3 here is CASSFRDGPFQPQHF. The DNA for the CDR3 is TGTGCCAGCAGTTTCCGGGACGGCCCGTTTCAGCCCCAGCATTTT.

V usage is TRBV12-3 or TRBV12-4 and J usage is TRBJ2-1; TRBD2 aligns across 11 bases. This CDR3 spans 14 amino acids. V dropped 7 bases and J dropped 4; count of bases not matched to a gene: 3. CDR3 sequence (DNA): TGTGCCAGCACAGGACTAGCGGGTTACAATGAGCAGTTCTTC. Translated: CASTGLAGYNEQFF.

This clonotype showed up just once. V gene TRBV7-2 combines with J gene TRBJ1-4, with D hard to call. Germline lookup yields CDR1 SGHTA and CDR2 FQGNSA. Trimming left V 1 base short and J 8 bases short, with 14 bases between. CDR3 size: 15 residues. For the CDR3, the DNA is TGTGCCAGCAGCTTAGGGGGAGGGAGACACGAAAAACTGTTTTTT. Its translation is CASSLGGGRHEKLFF.

This chain links TRBV11-1 with TRBJ2-5; either TRBD1 or TRBD2 may supply D (5 bases each). CDR1 SGHAT and CDR2 FQDESV come from the germline V gene (reference sequence). CDR3 length equals 18 residues. V was pared by 5 bases and J by 4 bases, with 26 bases between. CDR3 sequence reads: CASSRPTGAGPQLETQYF. DNA for the CDR3: TGTGCCAGCAGCCGACCTACCGGGGCCGGCCCCCAACTAGAGACCCAGTACTTC.

In its sample, this clonotype was seen a few times. J is TRBJ2-1 and V is TRBV3-1, with a tentative D call TRBD2 (6 bases). CDR3 length: 14 residues. The V gene's germline CDR1 is LGHDT and CDR2 YNNKEL (reference sequence). Trimming pared 1 base from V and 8 bases from J, leaving 12 bases between. The CDR3 protein is CASSQGLWGDEQFF. As DNA, the CDR3 is TGTGCCAGCAGCCAAGGACTATGGGGGGATGAGCAGTTCTTC.

The chain is built from TRBV5-1 and TRBJ2-7, with 7 bases lining up with TRBD1. The CDR3 sequence is 13 residues long. V shed 4 bases and J 3 bases; nucleotides not matched to a gene: 4. The germline V gene has CDR1 SGHRS and CDR2 YFSETQ. In DNA, the CDR3 is TGCGCCAGCAGCCCGGACAGGATCTACGAGCAGTACTTC. Translated: CASSPDRIYEQYF.

The chain combines TRBV10-3 with TRBJ1-1; 7 positions match TRBD1. Germline CDR1 ENHRY, CDR2 SYGVKD. There are 14 residues in the CDR3. The trim removed 3 bases at V and 3 bases at J, leaving 4 bases unmatched. The CDR3 reads CAISERTGDTEAFF. The CDR3 DNA follows: TGTGCCATCAGTGAAAGGACAGGAGACACTGAAGCTTTCTTT.

The CDR3 nucleotides read TGTGCCACCAGCAGAGATTTGCATGTAGAGTTCTTC. Translation gives CATSRDLHVEFF. The V and J genes are TRBV15 and TRBJ2-1; D is unclear. The V and J ends lost 0 bases and 14 bases respectively, with 11 bases between them. This CDR3 is built from 12 residues. Per germline, CDR1 LNHNV and CDR2 YYDKDF (reference sequence).

CDR3 DNA: TGTGCCAGCAGCGGTAGCGGGAGGGCCCATGAGCAGTTCTTC. It specifies CASSGSGRAHEQFF. The chain uses TRBV9 and TRBJ2-1; 11 bases line up with TRBD2. V shed 3 bases and J 8 bases; nucleotides not matched to a gene: 4. Per the germline V gene, CDR1 is SGDLS and CDR2 is YYNGEE. The CDR3 is 14 residues long.

The chain uses TRBV27 and TRBJ2-2, with D maybe TRBD2 (5 bases). V was pared by 3 bases and J by 6 bases, with 8 bases between. CDR3 length: 13 residues. CDR1 is MNHEY and CDR2 is SMNVEV in the germline V gene (reference sequence). The DNA for the CDR3 is TGTGCCAGCAGTTTGCACGGGGCCGGGGAGCTGTTTTTT. The encoded protein is CASSLHGAGELFF.

This clonotype was observed a few times. The chain links TRBV5-1 to TRBJ2-1; 7 nucleotides align to TRBD2. Germline CDR1 is SGHRS and CDR2 is YFSETQ. V shed 4 bases, J shed 4 bases, and the junction held 17 bases outside the gene matches. The CDR3 totals 18 residues. Here the CDR3 DNA reads TGCGCCAGCAGCCAGGGACTACCCCTGGCGGGGGAATACAATGAGCAGTTCTTC. Translated: CASSQGLPLAGEYNEQFF.

The chain joins TRBV3-1 to TRBJ2-2; no firm D call. CDR1 and CDR2 from the germline V gene are LGHDT and YNNKEL (reference sequence). V lost 6 bases and J 0 bases, leaving 5 bases between the germline ends. There are 13 residues in the CDR3. The CDR3 nucleotides read TGTGCCAGCAGTGCGTCGAACACCGGGGAGCTGTTTTTT. Encoded protein: CASSASNTGELFF.

This chain connects TRBV7-9 to TRBJ2-5; 10 nucleotides agree with TRBD1. The CDR3 runs 16 residues. V lost 5 bases, J lost 4 bases, and 10 bases stayed unmatched. Germline values: CDR1 SEHNR, CDR2 FQNEAQ (reference sequence). The CDR3 DNA reads as TGTGCCAGCAGCCTATTGGGACAGGGGAAAGTAGAGACCCAGTACTTC. This gives the protein CASSLLGQGKVETQYF.

The genes are TRBV12-3 or TRBV12-4 and TRBJ2-7, with 10 bases that match TRBD2. With V trimmed by 6 bases and J by 6 bases, 8 bases remained unmatched. The CDR3 covers 14 residues. CDR3 amino acids: CASSLLAGISEQYF. CDR3 sequence (DNA): TGTGCCAGCAGCTTACTAGCGGGAATAAGCGAGCAGTACTTC.

The V call is TRBV30, the J call TRBJ2-4; D tentatively fits TRBD1 or TRBD2 (5 bases each). Looked up from germline, CDR1 is GTSNPN and CDR2 is SVGIG (reference sequence). The V gene lost 5 bases and the J gene lost 2 bases, with 10 bases spanning the gap. The CDR3 consists of 13 residues. The CDR3 sequence is CAWERGSKNIQYF. In DNA form, the CDR3 reads TGTGCCTGGGAGAGGGGATCCAAAAACATTCAGTACTTC.

In this sample, this clonotype turned up a few times. This chain's CDR3 is CASSSDRETKQYF. The DNA of the CDR3 is TGTGCCAGCAGCTCGGACAGGGAAACGAAGCAGTACTTC. The V and J genes are TRBV27 and TRBJ2-7, with 8 bases matching TRBD1. The CDR3 extends over 13 amino acids. The V segment lost 6 bases and the J segment 8 bases; nucleotides outside the gene matches: 9. CDR1 MNHEY and CDR2 SMNVEV come from the germline V gene (reference sequence).